The 10 T cell receptor beta chains in this list originate from one sample, sequenced in a study of regulatory T cells in long-lasting Graves disease (TCRdb year 2021). Receptor amplification or capture employed multiplex PCR. Sequencing took place on an Illumina HiSeq 4000. To build TCR beta libraries, CDR3 regions were amplified by Arm-PCR using iRepertoire HTBI primers. TCRdb passed the public sequencing reads through fastp at Q25 and MiXCR, retaining productive beta sequences. Entries are consolidated by CDR3 protein sequence, retaining the most common genes and DNA. The sample table contains around 420,000 distinct CDR3 sequences; only one count was recorded for around a sixth of them. The ten largest clones capture about a fifth of the sample. The time point label, as the study defines it: newly diagnosed GD, antithyroid drugs for less than 3 months. RNA was extracted from PBMCs in TRIzol for both TCR sequencing and RNA sequencing.

The sequencing used peripheral blood mononuclear cells (PBMCs), collected at new diagnosis, from a patient treated with antithyroid drugs. These receptors were taken from a female donor with Graves disease.

In its sample, this clonotype was seen many times. V usage is TRBV7-9 and J usage is TRBJ1-1, with unresolved D. There are 14 residues in the CDR3. Trimming left V 5 bases short and J 1 base short, with 11 bases between. Germline V CDR1 and CDR2: SEHNR, FQNEAQ (reference sequence). CDR3 DNA: TGTGCCAGCAGCGACCCGATCGGGAACACTGAAGCTTTCTTT. Translation: CASSDPIGNTEAFF.

Ten or more counts support this clonotype. This chain connects TRBV11-3 to TRBJ2-3; 7 bases match TRBD2. The CDR3 contains 17 residues. V trimming: 5 bases; J trimming: 4 bases; junction bases outside the gene matches: 15. Germline loops: CDR1 SGHNT, CDR2 YENEEA. CDR3 sequence (DNA): TGTGCCAGCAGCCCAAGGGGAGGGGAGAGTTTCGCAGATACGCAGTATTTT. This gives the protein CASSPRGGESFADTQYF.

This clonotype was counted many times. The rearrangement joins TRBV14 to TRBJ1-2; tentative D call: TRBD1 (5 bases). Germline CDR1 reads SGHDN; CDR2 reads FVKESK. V dropped 5 bases and J dropped 5 bases, with 9 bases sitting between them. This CDR3 is built from 12 residues. In DNA form, the CDR3 reads TGTGCCAGCAGCGAAAGGACATATGGCTACACCTTC. Amino acids: CASSERTYGYTF.

This clonotype was seen ten or more times. This sequence joins TRBV30 and TRBJ2-5; possible D gene TRBD2, 5 bases. In germline, CDR1 is GTSNPN, CDR2 SVGIG (reference sequence). V lost 0 bases, J lost 4 bases, and 9 bases lay in between. The CDR3 is 13 residues long. The chain's CDR3 is CAWSVTGVETQYF. The CDR3 DNA sequence: TGTGCCTGGAGTGTTACCGGGGTAGAGACCCAGTACTTC.

This clonotype was detected only once. This sequence may be a read error, since a much larger clone differs from it by one base. The chain uses TRBV6-2 or TRBV6-3 and TRBJ1-5; possibly TRBD1 for D (6 bases). Germline V gene data show CDR1 as MNHEY and CDR2 as SVGEGT. Trimming removed 7 bases from V and 6 bases from J, with 16 bases in between. This CDR3 has 14 amino acids. The CDR3 sequence: CASTLGQRSQPQHF. CDR3 DNA: TGTGCCAGCACTTTAGGACAGCGCAGTCAGCCCCAGCATTTT.

This clonotype was counted ten times or more. The chain links TRBV5-1 to TRBJ2-1; D remains unclear. The CDR3 runs to 15 residues. Trimming cost V 0 bases and J 8 bases, with 15 bases left between them. Germline lookup yields CDR1 SGHRS and CDR2 YFSETQ. The CDR3 here is CASSLDGFPPDEQFF. The DNA of the CDR3 is TGCGCCAGCAGCTTGGACGGGTTCCCCCCTGATGAGCAGTTCTTC.

This clonotype has ten or more counts. The V and J genes are TRBV12-3 or TRBV12-4 and TRBJ1-1; D gene uncertain. The CDR3 totals 13 residues. Trimming removed 7 bases at V and 1 base at J, with 10 bases between. CDR3 DNA sequence: TGTGCCAGCACCTTGGAGGGGAACACTGAAGCTTTCTTT. This gives the protein CASTLEGNTEAFF.

There are many counts of this clonotype. The chain carries TRBV7-2 and TRBJ1-4; D possibly corresponds to TRBD1 (5 bases). Germline V gene sequence: CDR1 SGHTA, CDR2 FQGNSA. CDR3 size: 15 residues. The germline V and J ends were trimmed by 6 bases and 0 bases, with 11 bases remaining between them. The DNA of the CDR3 is TGTGCCAGCAGGAAAGTGGGGGCAACTAATGAAAAACTGTTTTTT. This codes for CASRKVGATNEKLFF.

This clonotype was seen a handful of times. This likely traces to a read error, being one base from a far larger clone. The chain combines TRBV11-2 with TRBJ2-7; D is uncertain. TRBJ2-5 matches the DNA end more closely, so the J call is doubtful. The CDR3 has 15 amino acids. CDR1 is SGHAT, CDR2 FQNNGV, per germline. The chain's CDR3 is CASSVEHYRQETQYF. Written as DNA, the CDR3 is TGTGCCAGCAGCGTAGAACATTACCGGCAAGAGACCCAGTACTTC.

Ten or more counts support this clonotype. The CDR3: CASSLQVGSGTEAFF. The CDR3 DNA reads as TGTGCCAGCAGTCTTCAGGTCGGATCGGGCACTGAAGCTTTCTTT. This chain uses TRBV6-1 with TRBJ1-1; D ambiguous. Germline V gene sequence: CDR1 MNHNS, CDR2 SASEGT. Trimming removed 5 bases at V and 4 bases at J, with 17 bases between. CDR3 length: 15 amino acids.